The T cell receptor (beta chain) under discussion was sequenced for a study of T-cell memory formation after mild COVID-19. This clonotype was seen a few times. The antigen is unknown. The CDR3 sequence is 15 residues long. CDR1 ENHRY and CDR2 SYGVKD come from the germline V gene. Trimming pared 0 bases from V and 1 base from J, leaving 7 bases between. TCRdb processed the 5' RACE reads anew with MiXCR; each CDR3 protein has one entry. The data hold 470,000 or so distinct CDR3 sequences, with approximately 20% observed a single time. Findings and caveats of the study: Clones contracting day 15 to 85 were balanced CD4/CD8; later expanders leaned CD4+. Second-wave clones that peaked on day 37 lacked confirmed SARS-CoV-2 specificity. CD4+ contracting clones lay mainly in CM and EM, CD8+ ones in EMRA.

Specimen: PBMCs or a T cell subset sorted from them (not recorded which). This clonotype was sampled from an adult woman who had mild COVID-19 (a few samples of this study predate the infection). Cell type and time point are not known. This sequence joins TRBV10-3 and TRBJ1-5; D gene unclear. CDR3 DNA sequence: TGTGCCATCAGTGAGTCGGAATTCAGCAATCAGCCCCAGCATTTT. Translation gives CAISESEFSNQPQHF.